These T cell receptor beta chains were read from a single sample in a study of cytomegalovirus exposure and HLA in healthy donors. Profiled with immunoSEQ multiplex PCR; TCRdb holds only in-frame clones, not every one. The sample consists of under 170,000 clones, 75% to 85% of them appearing once. What was sequenced was PBMCs. These TCRs come from a human donor in good health. Both conserved end residues are part of each CDR3. D genes are given only for firm matches. Clone size, where shown, is once, few, many, or a class for clones that have expanded.

CASGWTTNEQFF,TGTGCCAGCGGGTGGACTACCAATGAGCAGTTCTTC,TRBJ2-1,NA,NA,TRBV27
CASSSTTAPGEQYF,TGTGCCAGCAGCTCTACGACTGCGCCGGGCGAGCAGTACTTC,TRBJ2-7,NA,NA,TRBV7-9
CASSPGVDLKQFF,TGTGCCAGTAGCCCAGGGGTAGATCTAAAGCAGTTCTTC,TRBJ2-1,NA,NA,TRBV19
CASSLSRHPPSYEQYF,TGTGCCAGCAGCTTATCTAGGCACCCCCCCAGCTACGAGCAGTACTTC,TRBJ2-7,NA,few,TRBV7-2
CASTAAVVYPEQFF,TGTGCCAGCACAGCGGCAGTGGTTTACCCTGAGCAGTTCTTC,TRBJ2-1,NA,NA,TRBV28
CASSPTAVSGNTIYF,TGTGCCAGCTCGCCTACAGCCGTCTCTGGAAACACCATATATTTT,TRBJ1-3,NA,NA,TRBV18
CASSQKFPGQGGDQPQHF,TGTGCCAGCAGCCAGAAATTTCCGGGACAGGGAGGGGATCAGCCCCAGCATTTT,TRBJ1-5,TRBD1,NA,TRBV7-8
CASSLGTGDTGELFF,TGTGCCAGCAGCTTAGGGACAGGGGACACCGGGGAGCTGTTTTTT,TRBJ2-2,TRBD1,few,TRBV5-8
CAISGGEYTEAFF,TGTGCCATCAGTGGGGGAGAGTACACTGAAGCTTTCTTT,TRBJ1-1,NA,NA,TRBV10-3
CASTPLGEGESGYTF,TGTGCCAGCACCCCGCTGGGAGAGGGTGAGAGTGGCTACACCTTC,TRBJ1-2,NA,NA,TRBV27
CATSGTSDLGNEQFF,TGTGCCACCAGCGGGACTAGCGATTTGGGTAATGAGCAGTTCTTC,TRBJ2-1,TRBD2,NA,TRBV15
CASRQGANNEKLFF,TGCGCCAGCAGGCAGGGGGCGAATAATGAAAAACTGTTTTTT,TRBJ1-4,TRBD1,once,TRBV5-1
CASNGGQGGDQTEAFF,TGTGCCAGTAACGGTGGGCAGGGTGGGGATCAAACTGAAGCTTTCTTT,TRBJ1-1,NA,NA,TRBV13
CASSSDLYEQYF,TGTGCCAGCAGTTCCGACTTGTACGAGCAGTACTTC,TRBJ2-7,NA,NA,TRBV2
CASSTGLAVNNEQFF,TGTGCCAGCAGCACGGGACTAGCGGTAAACAATGAGCAGTTCTTC,TRBJ2-1,TRBD2,NA,TRBV5-4
CSSSAGTVSFYGYTF,TGTTCCAGCAGCGCTGGGACAGTTAGTTTTTATGGCTACACCTTC,TRBJ1-2,TRBD1,NA,TRBV7-9
CASSQEPGEETQYF,TGTGCCAGCAGCCAAGAACCCGGGGAAGAGACCCAGTACTTC,TRBJ2-5,NA,NA,TRBV4-2
CASSTRDRKFF,TGTGCCAGCAGTACCCGGGACAGGAAGTTCTTC,TRBJ2-1,TRBD1,NA,TRBV6-5
CASVGQSANQPQHF,TGTGCCAGTGTGGGACAGTCGGCAAATCAGCCCCAGCATTTT,TRBJ1-5,TRBD1,once,TRBV19
CASSLSRDTQYF,TGTGCCAGCAGCTTATCGAGGGATACGCAGTATTTT,TRBJ2-3,NA,NA,TRBV7-9
CASSVRGNNQPQHF,TGTGCCAGCAGTGTAAGGGGAAACAATCAGCCCCAGCATTTT,TRBJ1-5,NA,NA,TRBV6-1
CASGTSGTTDTQYF,TGTGCCAGCGGTACTAGCGGGACGACAGATACGCAGTATTTT,TRBJ2-3,TRBD2,few,TRBV7-2
CASNPQGVNQPQHF,TGTGCCAGCAACCCACAGGGAGTGAATCAGCCCCAGCATTTT,TRBJ1-5,NA,NA,TRBV6-4
CAWTGEGSGYTF,TGTGCCTGGACGGGAGAGGGCTCTGGCTACACCTTC,TRBJ1-2,NA,NA,TRBV30
CASSQGGTGLPYEQYF,TGTGCCAGCAGCCAGGGAGGGACTGGCCTTCCCTACGAGCAGTACTTC,TRBJ2-7,TRBD2,NA,TRBV14
CATSKRTASYGYPF,TGTGCCACCAGCAAGCGGACTGCATCCTATGGCTACCCCTTC,TRBJ1-2,NA,NA,TRBV15
CASSWQSPGNTIYF,TGTGCCTCAAGTTGGCAGTCTCCAGGAAACACCATATATTTT,TRBJ1-3,NA,NA,TRBV30
CASSFGHAYEQYF,TGTGCCAGCAGTTTCGGACACGCCTACGAGCAGTACTTC,TRBJ2-7,NA,few,TRBV28
CARGQEGTYEQYF,TGTGCCCGGGGACAGGAAGGGACCTACGAGCAGTACTTC,TRBJ2-7,TRBD1,NA,TRBV30
CASSVTGRPNTEAFF,TGTGCCAGCAGCGTAACAGGGCGGCCGAACACTGAAGCTTTCTTT,TRBJ1-1,NA,few,TRBV11-2
CASSLRTGLGGVHEQFF,TGTGCCAGCAGCTTAAGAACAGGGCTAGGGGGGGTCCATGAGCAGTTCTTC,TRBJ2-1,NA,NA,TRBV7-9
CASTVGGLQGSEAFF,TGTGCCAGCACCGTAGGGGGACTTCAGGGAAGTGAAGCTTTCTTT,TRBJ1-1,NA,few,TRBV9
CASSETRGKTEQFF,TGTGCCAGCAGTGAAACCAGGGGCAAGACTGAGCAGTTCTTC,TRBJ2-1,NA,NA,TRBV25-1
CASSVFGQGDTEAFF,TGTGCCAGCAGCGTTTTTGGACAGGGAGACACTGAAGCTTTCTTT,TRBJ1-1,TRBD1,NA,TRBV28
CASSRQGKAVEQYF,TGCGCCAGCAGCAGACAGGGTAAAGCTGTCGAGCAGTACTTC,TRBJ2-7,TRBD1,NA,TRBV4-1
CASSLSIGLTIYEQYF,TGTGCCAGCAGCTTGAGTATAGGACTTACGATCTACGAGCAGTACTTC,TRBJ2-7,NA,NA,TRBV5-4
CASSTRGGRLYTEAFF,TGTGCCAGCAGCACCCGCGGGGGCCGTTTGTACACTGAAGCTTTCTTT,TRBJ1-1,NA,NA,TRBV5-4
CASSLGTADYEQYF,TGCGCCAGCAGCTTGGGGACAGCGGATTACGAGCAGTACTTC,TRBJ2-7,NA,NA,TRBV5-1
CASRSASGTYEQYF,TGTGCCAGCAGATCGGCTAGCGGGACCTACGAGCAGTACTTC,TRBJ2-7,TRBD2,NA,TRBV27
CASSPWGAGAYNEQFF,TGTGCCAGCAGCCCATGGGGAGCCGGGGCCTACAATGAGCAGTTCTTC,TRBJ2-1,NA,NA,TRBV7-2
CASSQDGHSGNTIYF,TGCGCCAGCAGCCAAGATGGCCACTCTGGAAACACCATATATTTT,TRBJ1-3,NA,NA,TRBV4-3
CASSSGQTKLFF,TGTGCCAGCAGTTCGGGACAGACTAAACTGTTTTTT,TRBJ1-4,TRBD1,NA,TRBV7-2
CASSLGQSGANVLTF,TGTGCCAGCAGCTTGGGGCAGTCTGGGGCCAACGTCCTGACTTTC,TRBJ2-6,NA,few,TRBV5-6
CASSPSGDGKLFF,TGTGCCAGCTCACCGTCGGGGGACGGAAAACTGTTTTTT,TRBJ1-4,NA,NA,TRBV18